This entry lists 11 T cell receptor beta chains sequenced from one sample in a study of control samples from healthy donors and cancer patients. TCRdb's table, derived via immunoSEQ multiplex PCR, lists solely in-frame clones and lacks some. The table has some 130,000 clones, 88% seen once. Sequencing was performed on blood. The receptors here all came from a man aged 40-55 years in good health.

The CDR3: CATSRGLAEQFF. DNA of the CDR3: TGTGCCACCAGCAGAGGACTAGCTGAGCAGTTCTTC. The V gene is TRBV15, the J gene TRBJ2-1, with 7 bases that match TRBD2. Germline V lookup: CDR1 LNHNV, CDR2 YYDKDF (reference sequence). The CDR3 is 12 amino acids. V gave up 1 base and J gave up 9 bases; unmatched junction bases: 0.

This sequence joins TRBV7-9 and TRBJ2-1; D might be TRBD2 (6 bases). With 3 bases removed from V and 2 bases from J, the gap between germline ends came to 11 bases. Germline V gives CDR1 SEHNR, CDR2 FQNEAQ (reference sequence). This CDR3 has 15 amino acids. This CDR3 reads CASSLGGGTYNEQFF. CDR3 nucleotides: TGTGCCAGCAGCTTGGGGGGTGGTACCTACAATGAGCAGTTCTTC. Full variable domain (outside the CDR3, taken from reference TRBV7-9 and TRBJ2-1): DTGVSQNPRHKITKRGQNVTFRCDPISEHNRLYWYRQTLGQGPEFLTYFQNEAQLEKSRLLSDRFSAERPKGSFSTLEIQRTEQGDSAMYLCASSLGGGTYNEQFFGPGTRLTVL.

The V and J genes are TRBV7-2 and TRBJ2-1, with D uncertain. This CDR3 has 13 residues. Germline CDR1 reads SGHTA; CDR2 reads FQGNSA. The ends were cut back, 2 bases at V and 5 bases at J, with 7 bases in the middle. CDR3 in amino acids: CASSLRLNNEQFF. Here the CDR3 DNA reads TGTGCCAGCAGCTTACGGCTAAACAATGAGCAGTTCTTC.

This chain uses TRBV5-6 with TRBJ1-3, with D maybe TRBD1 (5 bases). Germline values: CDR1 SGHDT, CDR2 YYEEEE. The CDR3 totals 15 residues. Trimming took 1 base from V and 0 from J, leaving 8 bases between them. This CDR3 is CASSLKGYSGNTIYF. DNA for the CDR3: TGTGCCAGCAGCTTGAAGGGGTACTCTGGAAACACCATATATTTT.

This rearrangement joins TRBV5-1 to TRBJ1-1; TRBD1 might be the D (5 bases). Germline values: CDR1 SGHRS, CDR2 YFSETQ. This CDR3 has 14 amino acids. The V gene lost 4 bases and the J gene lost 3 bases, with 13 bases spanning the gap. The CDR3 spells CASSPRGGYTEAFF. CDR3 nucleotides: TGCGCCAGCAGCCCTCGGGGGGGTTACACTGAAGCTTTCTTT.

The chain has TRBV7-9 and TRBJ2-2; the match to TRBD1 covers 10 bases. The CDR3 extends over 17 amino acids. V shed 5 bases and J 1 base; nucleotides not matched to a gene: 7. The germline CDR1 and CDR2 sequences are SEHNR and FQNEAQ (reference sequence). CDR3 in amino acids: CASSQQTGGVNTGELFF. In DNA, the CDR3 is TGTGCCAGCAGCCAGCAGACAGGGGGCGTGAACACCGGGGAGCTGTTTTTT.

This chain links TRBV30 with TRBJ2-1; possible D gene TRBD2, 5 bases. V was shortened by 6 bases and J by 7 bases, with 22 bases between the two germline ends. Germline CDR1 and CDR2: GTSNPN and SVGIG (reference sequence). The CDR3 covers 15 residues. In nucleotides, the CDR3 is TGTGCCTGTTCGAAGGGCGGAACCTGGAGGAATGAGCAGTTCTTC. It translates to CACSKGGTWRNEQFF.

This clone appeared a single time. The rearrangement uses TRBV7-9 and TRBJ2-1, with 9 positions matching TRBD2. V lost 7 bases to trimming and J lost 2 bases; unmatched junction nucleotides: 6. Per the germline V gene, CDR1 is SEHNR and CDR2 is FQNEAQ (reference sequence). The CDR3 has 15 amino acids. The CDR3 bases are TGTGCCAGCACCTATAGCGGGGGCCCCTACAATGAGCAGTTCTTC. It translates to CASTYSGGPYNEQFF.

The chain joins TRBV5-1 to TRBJ1-4, with 11 bases matching TRBD1. V shed 4 bases, J shed 5 bases, and the junction held 4 bases outside the gene matches. This CDR3 spans 15 amino acids. Germline V gene lookup returns CDR1 SGHRS and CDR2 YFSETQ. The CDR3 is CASSRTGGANEKLFF. In DNA form, the CDR3 reads TGCGCCAGCAGCCGGACAGGGGGCGCAAATGAAAAACTGTTTTTT.

V is TRBV30 and J is TRBJ1-4; 9 bases match TRBD1. The germline V gene encodes CDR1 GTSNPN and CDR2 SVGIG (reference sequence). This CDR3 contains 15 residues. J lost 3 bases, V lost 2 bases, and 4 bases had no gene match. Here the CDR3 DNA reads TGTGCCTGGAGTCGCACAGGGGGCCCTAATGAAAAACTGTTTTTT. Translated, it gives CAWSRTGGPNEKLFF.

V and J are TRBV6-6 and TRBJ1-1, with D maybe TRBD1 (6 bases). V lost 10 bases and J 6 bases, leaving 18 bases between the germline ends. CDR1 and CDR2 (germline): MNHNY, SVGAGI (reference sequence). The length of the CDR3 is 13 residues. CDR3 sequence (DNA): TGTGCCATCCAAGGGGGGGAAAGGGCTGAAGCTTTCTTT. It specifies CAIQGGERAEAFF.